This T cell receptor (beta chain) was sequenced during a study of cytomegalovirus exposure and HLA in healthy donors. Here immunoSEQ multiplex PCR was the method, and the copy in TCRdb shows in-frame clones only, minus some. The sample holds 170,000 or so clones; about 80% are singletons and the top ten take 2.5% to 3%. Points on this clone: Antigen unknown. Different DNA sequences within this sample yield the same CDR3.

General study points: According to a subsequent analysis, TCR clusters identified in the first cohort showed a tendency to co-occur across the roughly 120 validation repertoires. The study designated about 180 TCR beta chains cytomegalovirus-associated.

Per the germline V gene, CDR1 is LNHNV and CDR2 is YYDKDF (reference sequence). CDR3 length equals 16 residues. The V gene end was trimmed by 0 bases and the J gene end by 1 base; junction bases not matched to a gene: 2. The source material was PBMCs. The origin of this receptor is a woman aged 18-29 years in good health and CMV-seropositive. The chain is built from TRBV15 and TRBJ2-3; 9 bases fit TRBD2. CDR3 DNA: TGTGCCACCAGCAGAGATCGCGGGGGGGGCACAGATACGCAGTATTTT. Translated: CATSRDRGGGTDTQYF.